The present T cell receptor beta chain was sequenced within a study of blood T cell repertoires in COVID-19. Study-wide background: Some COVID-19 samples were acute and others convalescent; all came from the United States, Italy and Spain. In each case, the material was cDNA or gDNA derived from T cells, B-cell-depleted T cells, or PBMCs.

Only in-frame clones appear in the TCRdb table, and some are missing; sequencing was by immunoSEQ multiplex PCR. The sample holds about 280,000 clones, almost 90% seen once. In terms of age and location, participants ranged from roughly 18 to 95 years and lived in under 30 US areas. Researchers sorted participants into cohorts using their self-reported clinical history. This CDR3 region has 16 residues. Germline V gene sequence: CDR1 KGHSH, CDR2 LQKENI. With V trimmed by 1 base and J by 3 bases, 6 bases remained unmatched. The TCR originated in a woman in her late teens or twenties with acute COVID-19. The chain combines TRBV18 with TRBJ1-1; TRBD1 matches 9 bases. The specimen sequenced was PBMCs or T cells enriched from blood (not recorded which). The DNA of the CDR3 is TGTGCCAGCTCACCACAAAGAGACAGGGGGGACACTGAAGCTTTCTTT. It codes for CASSPQRDRGDTEAFF.